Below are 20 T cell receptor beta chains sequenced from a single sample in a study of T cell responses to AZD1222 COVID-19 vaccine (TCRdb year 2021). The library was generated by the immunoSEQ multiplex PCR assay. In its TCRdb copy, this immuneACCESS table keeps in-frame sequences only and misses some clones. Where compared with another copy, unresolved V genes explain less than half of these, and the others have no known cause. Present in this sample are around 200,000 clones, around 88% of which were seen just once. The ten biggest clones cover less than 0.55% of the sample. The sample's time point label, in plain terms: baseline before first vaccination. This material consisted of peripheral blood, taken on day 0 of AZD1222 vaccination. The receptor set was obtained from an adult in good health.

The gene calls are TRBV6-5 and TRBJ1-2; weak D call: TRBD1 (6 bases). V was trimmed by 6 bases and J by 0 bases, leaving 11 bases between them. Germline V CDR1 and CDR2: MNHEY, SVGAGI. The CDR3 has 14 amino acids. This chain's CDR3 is CASRRGVSNYGYTF. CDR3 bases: TGTGCCAGCAGAAGGGGGGTTTCTAACTATGGCTACACCTTC.

The DNA of the CDR3 is TGTGCCAGCAGTTTAGCGGGTAGCTCCTACGAGCAGTACTTC. Its protein product is CASSLAGSSYEQYF. This chain joins TRBV27 and TRBJ2-7, with D perhaps matching TRBD2 (5 bases). This CDR3 spans 14 amino acids. In germline, CDR1 is MNHEY, CDR2 SMNVEV (reference sequence). V dropped 2 bases and J dropped 0 bases, with 8 bases sitting between them.

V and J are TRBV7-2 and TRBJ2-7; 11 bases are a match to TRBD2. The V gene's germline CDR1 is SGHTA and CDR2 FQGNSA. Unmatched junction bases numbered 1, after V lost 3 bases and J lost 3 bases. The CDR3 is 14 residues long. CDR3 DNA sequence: TGTGCCAGCAGCTTTAGCGGGAGGGGCTACGAGCAGTACTTC. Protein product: CASSFSGRGYEQYF. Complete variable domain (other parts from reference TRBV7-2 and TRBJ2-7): GAGVSQSPSNKVTEKGKDVELRCDPISGHTALYWYRQSLGQGLEFLIYFQGNSAPDKSGLPSDRFSAERTGGSVSTLTIQRTQQEDSAVYLCASSFSGRGYEQYFGPGTRLTVT.

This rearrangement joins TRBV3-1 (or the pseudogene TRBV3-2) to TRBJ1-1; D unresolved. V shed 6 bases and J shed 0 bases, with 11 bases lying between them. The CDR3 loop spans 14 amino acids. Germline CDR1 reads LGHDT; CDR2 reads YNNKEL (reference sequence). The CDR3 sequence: CASRPQAMNTEAFF. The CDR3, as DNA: TGTGCCAGCAGACCCCAGGCGATGAACACTGAAGCTTTCTTT.

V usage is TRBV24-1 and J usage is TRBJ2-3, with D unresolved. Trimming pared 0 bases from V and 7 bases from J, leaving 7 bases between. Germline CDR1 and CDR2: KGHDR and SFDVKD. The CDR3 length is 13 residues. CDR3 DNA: TGTGCCACCAGTGATTTGCAAGGGAATACGCAGTATTTT. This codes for CATSDLQGNTQYF.

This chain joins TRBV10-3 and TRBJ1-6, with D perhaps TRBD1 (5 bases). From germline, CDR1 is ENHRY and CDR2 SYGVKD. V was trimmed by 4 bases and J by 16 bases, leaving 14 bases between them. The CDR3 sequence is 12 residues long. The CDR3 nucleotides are TGTGCCATCAGTGGGGGGGGGTCCGAGCTCCACTTT. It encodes CAISGGGSELHF.

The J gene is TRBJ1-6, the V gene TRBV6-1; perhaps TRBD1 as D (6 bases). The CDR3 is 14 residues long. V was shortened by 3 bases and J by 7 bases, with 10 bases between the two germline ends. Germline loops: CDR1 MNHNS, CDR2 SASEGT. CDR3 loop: CASSDSGVNSPLHF. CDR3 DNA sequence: TGTGCCAGCAGTGATTCAGGGGTGAATTCACCCCTCCACTTT.

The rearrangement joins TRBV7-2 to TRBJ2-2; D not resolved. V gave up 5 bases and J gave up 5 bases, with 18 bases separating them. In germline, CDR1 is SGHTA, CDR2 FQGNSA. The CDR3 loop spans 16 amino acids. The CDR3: CASSLQPGPKTGELFF. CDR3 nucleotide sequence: TGTGCCAGCAGCCTGCAACCGGGTCCCAAAACCGGGGAGCTGTTTTTT. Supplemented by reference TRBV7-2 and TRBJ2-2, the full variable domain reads GAGVSQSPSNKVTEKGKDVELRCDPISGHTALYWYRQSLGQGLEFLIYFQGNSAPDKSGLPSDRFSAERTGGSVSTLTIQRTQQEDSAVYLCASSLQPGPKTGELFFGEGSRLTVL.

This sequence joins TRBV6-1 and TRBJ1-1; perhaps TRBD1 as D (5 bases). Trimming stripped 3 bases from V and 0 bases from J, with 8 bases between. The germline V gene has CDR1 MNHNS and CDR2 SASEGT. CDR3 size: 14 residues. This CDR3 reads CASSERQLNTEAFF. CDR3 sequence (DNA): TGTGCCAGCAGTGAGCGACAGCTGAACACTGAAGCTTTCTTT.

The CDR3 loop is CASSVVEGANYGYTF. CDR3 sequence (DNA): TGTGCCAGCAGCGTAGTAGAAGGAGCTAACTATGGCTACACCTTC. The rearrangement links TRBV9 to TRBJ1-2; D is undetermined. The V gene's germline CDR1 is SGDLS and CDR2 YYNGEE. Trimming removed 0 bases at V and 0 bases at J, with 9 bases between. There are 15 residues in the CDR3.

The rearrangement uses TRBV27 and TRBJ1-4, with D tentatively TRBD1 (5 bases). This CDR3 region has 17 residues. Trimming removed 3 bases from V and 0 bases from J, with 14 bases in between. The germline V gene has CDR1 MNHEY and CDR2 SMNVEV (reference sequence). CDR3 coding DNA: TGTGCCAGCAGTTTGAGGGGCAGACTAGCAACTAATGAAAAACTGTTTTTT. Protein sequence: CASSLRGRLATNEKLFF.

The CDR3 sequence is CASTSFKGIRNTEAFF. The CDR3 DNA follows: TGTGCCAGCACCTCCTTCAAGGGCATCCGGAACACTGAAGCTTTCTTT. V and J are TRBV27 and TRBJ1-1; D is unclear. Germline V gene sequence: CDR1 MNHEY, CDR2 SMNVEV (reference sequence). Trimming took 7 bases from V and 1 from J, leaving 19 bases between them. The CDR3 consists of 16 residues.

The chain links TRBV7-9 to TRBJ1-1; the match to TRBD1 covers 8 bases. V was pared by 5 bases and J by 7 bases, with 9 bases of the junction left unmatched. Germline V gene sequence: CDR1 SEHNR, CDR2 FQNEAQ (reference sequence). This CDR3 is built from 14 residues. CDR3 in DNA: TGTGCCAGCAGCGTCCAGGGGGCGCAAGGTGAAGCTTTCTTT. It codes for CASSVQGAQGEAFF.

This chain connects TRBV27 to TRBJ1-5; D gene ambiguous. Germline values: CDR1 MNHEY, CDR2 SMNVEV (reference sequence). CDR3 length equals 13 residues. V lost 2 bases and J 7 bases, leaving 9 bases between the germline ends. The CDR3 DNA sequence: TGTGCCAGCAGTTTAAGGGTCAGGCAGCCCCAGCATTTT. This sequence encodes CASSLRVRQPQHF.

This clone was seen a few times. CDR3 nucleotide sequence: TGCGCCAGCAGCAAACACAGGGCCCAAGAGACCCAGTACTTC. As protein: CASSKHRAQETQYF. The J gene is TRBJ2-5, the V gene TRBV4-3, with a weak D call TRBD1 (6 bases). CDR1 is LGHNA and CDR2 is YSLEER in the germline V gene. Trimming stripped 5 bases from V and 1 base from J, with 11 bases between. This CDR3 region has 14 residues.

The CDR3 reads CASSVKGGSETQYF. The CDR3 DNA follows: TGTGCCAGCAGCGTAAAGGGAGGGTCAGAGACCCAGTACTTC. The chain joins TRBV9 to TRBJ2-5; 7 bases map to TRBD2. The CDR3 spans 14 residues. Per germline, CDR1 SGDLS and CDR2 YYNGEE. V trimming: 1 base; J trimming: 4 bases; junction bases outside the gene matches: 4.

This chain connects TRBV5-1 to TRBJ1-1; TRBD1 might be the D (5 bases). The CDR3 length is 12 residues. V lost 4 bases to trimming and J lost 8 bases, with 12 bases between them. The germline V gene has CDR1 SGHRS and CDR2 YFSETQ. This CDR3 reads CASSLTGEEAFF. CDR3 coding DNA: TGCGCCAGCAGCCTGACGGGGGAAGAAGCTTTCTTT.

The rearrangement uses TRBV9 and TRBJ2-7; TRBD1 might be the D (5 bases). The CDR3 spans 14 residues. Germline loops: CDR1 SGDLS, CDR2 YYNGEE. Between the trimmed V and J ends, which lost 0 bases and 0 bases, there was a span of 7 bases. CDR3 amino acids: CASSVGQHSYEQYF. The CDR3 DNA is TGTGCCAGCAGCGTAGGACAGCACTCCTACGAGCAGTACTTC. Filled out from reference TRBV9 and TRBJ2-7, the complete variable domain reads DSGVTQTPKHLITATGQRVTLRCSPRSGDLSVYWYQQSLDQGLQFLIQYYNGEERAKGNILERFSAQQFPDLHSELNLSSLELGDSALYFCASSVGQHSYEQYFGPGTRLTVT.

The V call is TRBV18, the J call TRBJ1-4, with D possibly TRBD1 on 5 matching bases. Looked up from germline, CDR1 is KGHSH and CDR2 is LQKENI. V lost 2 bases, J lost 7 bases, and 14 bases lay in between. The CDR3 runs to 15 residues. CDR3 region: CASSPSGRRAEKLFF. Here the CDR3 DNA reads TGTGCCAGCTCACCATCAGGGAGGAGAGCTGAAAAACTGTTTTTT. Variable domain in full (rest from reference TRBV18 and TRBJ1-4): NAGVMQNPRHLVRRRGQEARLRCSPMKGHSHVYWYRQLPEEGLKFMVYLQKENIIDESGMPKERFSAEFPKEGPSILRIQQVVRGDSAAYFCASSPSGRRAEKLFFGSGTQLSVL.

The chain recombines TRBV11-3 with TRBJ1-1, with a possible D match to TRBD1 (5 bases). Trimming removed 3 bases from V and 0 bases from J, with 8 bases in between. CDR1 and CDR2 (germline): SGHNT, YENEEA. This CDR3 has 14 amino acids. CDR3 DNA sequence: TGTGCCAGCAGCTTTGACAGTCTGAACACTGAAGCTTTCTTT. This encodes CASSFDSLNTEAFF.